The rows below give T cell receptor beta chains drawn from one sample of a study of blood T cell repertoires in COVID-19. TCRdb keeps only in-frame clones here, not all; method: immunoSEQ multiplex PCR. Counted here are 88,000 or so clones, roughly 77% occurring once; the ten biggest clones make up about a quarter. Sequenced material: peripheral blood. The source is a human donor in a cohort sampled during active COVID-19. The CDR3 runs from the conserved cysteine through the conserved F or W. A D gene is named only where the DNA matches it firmly. Size is stated for part of the rows, as once, few or many counts, or as a class when the clone is expanded.

j_call: TRBJ2-7; d_call: TRBD2; v_call: TRBV4-1; clone_size: NA; cdr3_nt: TGCGCCAGCAGCCCAGGGGGCCTAGCGGGAGCCTACGAGCAGTACTTC; cdr3_aa: CASSPGGLAGAYEQYF
j_call: TRBJ2-3; d_call: TRBD2; v_call: TRBV19; clone_size: NA; cdr3_nt: TGTGCCAGTAGTCCCCAAGGCCCGGGAGGGCTGGGCACAGATACGCAGTATTTT; cdr3_aa: CASSPQGPGGLGTDTQYF
j_call: TRBJ2-2; d_call: TRBD2; v_call: TRBV6-5; clone_size: NA; cdr3_nt: TGTGCCAGCGAAGCCTTAGGGGAGGGCACCGGGGAGCTGTTTTTT; cdr3_aa: CASEALGEGTGELFF
j_call: TRBJ1-1; d_call: TRBD1; v_call: TRBV29-1; clone_size: NA; cdr3_nt: TGCAGCGTTGGGGACAGGGTGGAGGACACTGAAGCTTTCTTT; cdr3_aa: CSVGDRVEDTEAFF
j_call: TRBJ2-1; d_call: TRBD2; v_call: TRBV28; clone_size: NA; cdr3_nt: TGTGCCAGCCGGGGGGGGTGGTCCTCCTACAATGAGCAGTTCTTC; cdr3_aa: CASRGGWSSYNEQFF
j_call: TRBJ2-1; d_call: NA; v_call: TRBV9; clone_size: NA; cdr3_nt: TGTGCCAGCAGCGTAGGTTCTAGCTTCAATGAGCAGTTCTTC; cdr3_aa: CASSVGSSFNEQFF
j_call: TRBJ2-5; d_call: TRBD2; v_call: TRBV28; clone_size: NA; cdr3_nt: TGTGCCAGCAGTTTATGGTTGGCGGGAGAGCAAGAGACCCAGTACTTC; cdr3_aa: CASSLWLAGEQETQYF
j_call: TRBJ1-2; d_call: NA; v_call: TRBV5-4; clone_size: NA; cdr3_nt: TGTGCCAGCAGCTTGGGATCACAGGGAGCTGGCTACACCTTC; cdr3_aa: CASSLGSQGAGYTF
j_call: TRBJ2-3; d_call: NA; v_call: TRBV5-4; clone_size: NA; cdr3_nt: TGTGCCAGCAGCCCGGACTCTGGCGCAGATACGCAGTATTTT; cdr3_aa: CASSPDSGADTQYF
j_call: TRBJ1-2; d_call: NA; v_call: TRBV28; clone_size: NA; cdr3_nt: TGTGCCAGCAGTTCGACAGACTCTAACTATGGCTACACCTTC; cdr3_aa: CASSSTDSNYGYTF
j_call: TRBJ2-3; d_call: TRBD2; v_call: TRBV10-3; clone_size: NA; cdr3_nt: TGTGCCATCAGTGGGGCTAGCGGGGACACAGATACGCAGTATTTT; cdr3_aa: CAISGASGDTDTQYF
j_call: TRBJ2-7; d_call: NA; v_call: TRBV6-5; clone_size: NA; cdr3_nt: TGTGCCAGCCGGGGGAGCGTTACCTACGAGCAGTACTTC; cdr3_aa: CASRGSVTYEQYF
j_call: TRBJ2-3; d_call: TRBD2; v_call: TRBV18; clone_size: NA; cdr3_nt: TGTGCCAGCTCGCCGGGACTAGGAACAGATACGCAGTATTTT; cdr3_aa: CASSPGLGTDTQYF
j_call: TRBJ2-5; d_call: TRBD1; v_call: TRBV19; clone_size: NA; cdr3_nt: TGTGCCAGTAGTATACTTGCCCGACAGGGTGCCAAGTTCGAGACCCAGTACTTC; cdr3_aa: CASSILARQGAKFETQYF
j_call: TRBJ2-1; d_call: TRBD2; v_call: TRBV10-2; clone_size: NA; cdr3_nt: TGCGCCAGCACTCGTCCGGGACTAGCGGGCCAAGGGGATGAGCAGTTCTTC; cdr3_aa: CASTRPGLAGQGDEQFF
j_call: TRBJ2-1; d_call: NA; v_call: TRBV9; clone_size: NA; cdr3_nt: TGTGCCAGCAGCGTAGCTGCTAGCTTGGACAATGAGCAGTTCTTC; cdr3_aa: CASSVAASLDNEQFF
j_call: TRBJ2-7; d_call: NA; v_call: TRBV2; clone_size: NA; cdr3_nt: TGTGCCAGCAGTGGCCCTGCACGGGGAGGCTACGAGCAGTACTTC; cdr3_aa: CASSGPARGGYEQYF
j_call: TRBJ2-1; d_call: TRBD2; v_call: TRBV9; clone_size: NA; cdr3_nt: TGTGCCAGCAGCGTAGTGGCGGGGGTAGCTGAGCAGTTCTTC; cdr3_aa: CASSVVAGVAEQFF
j_call: TRBJ2-5; d_call: NA; v_call: TRBV5-1; clone_size: NA; cdr3_nt: TGCGCCAGCAGCTTGTCTCCGAGCAAACAAGAGACCCAGTACTTC; cdr3_aa: CASSLSPSKQETQYF
j_call: TRBJ1-3; d_call: NA; v_call: TRBV9; clone_size: NA; cdr3_nt: TGTGCCAGCAGCGTATCAGGGGCCGAAAACACCATATATTTT; cdr3_aa: CASSVSGAENTIYF
j_call: TRBJ1-1; d_call: TRBD1; v_call: TRBV10-2; clone_size: NA; cdr3_nt: TGCGCCAGCCTTAGGGGGACAGGGTCCTCCACTGAAGCTTTCTTT; cdr3_aa: CASLRGTGSSTEAFF
j_call: TRBJ2-3; d_call: NA; v_call: TRBV12-3/TRBV12-4; clone_size: NA; cdr3_nt: TGTGCCAGCAGTCCCCAGGGGACAGATACGCAGTATTTT; cdr3_aa: CASSPQGTDTQYF
j_call: TRBJ2-3; d_call: TRBD1; v_call: TRBV10-1; clone_size: once; cdr3_nt: TGCGCCAGCAGTTCCGGACAGGGGGCAGATACGCAGTATTTT; cdr3_aa: CASSSGQGADTQYF
j_call: TRBJ1-5; d_call: TRBD1; v_call: TRBV28; clone_size: NA; cdr3_nt: TGTGCCAGCAGTCCAGGGGGCGATAGCAATCAGCCCCAGCATTTT; cdr3_aa: CASSPGGDSNQPQHF
j_call: TRBJ2-3; d_call: NA; v_call: TRBV5-1; clone_size: few; cdr3_nt: TGCGCCAGCAGCTTGAGGGGCCTGCAAGGAGATACGCAGTATTTT; cdr3_aa: CASSLRGLQGDTQYF
j_call: TRBJ1-1; d_call: TRBD1; v_call: TRBV6-5; clone_size: NA; cdr3_nt: TGTGCCAGAATAACAGGGGAAAACACTGAAGCTTTCTTT; cdr3_aa: CARITGENTEAFF
j_call: TRBJ1-2; d_call: NA; v_call: TRBV4-1; clone_size: NA; cdr3_nt: TGCGCCAGCAGCCAACTCGTCGGGACAACCTATGGCTACACCTTC; cdr3_aa: CASSQLVGTTYGYTF
j_call: TRBJ1-6; d_call: TRBD1; v_call: TRBV10-3; clone_size: NA; cdr3_nt: TGTGCCATCAGTGTCCAGGGGGATTCACCCCTCCACTTT; cdr3_aa: CAISVQGDSPLHF
j_call: TRBJ1-5; d_call: NA; v_call: TRBV21-1; clone_size: NA; cdr3_nt: TGTGCCAGCAGTACCAGGGACTATAGCAATCAGCCCCAGCATTTT; cdr3_aa: CASSTRDYSNQPQHF
j_call: TRBJ2-2; d_call: NA; v_call: TRBV6-6; clone_size: once; cdr3_nt: TGTGCCAGCAGTAAAGGACTAACCGGGGAGCTGTTTTTT; cdr3_aa: CASSKGLTGELFF
j_call: TRBJ1-1; d_call: NA; v_call: TRBV6-5; clone_size: NA; cdr3_nt: TGTGCCAGCTCGGGTAGGCAGCCGAACACTGAAGCTTTCTTT; cdr3_aa: CASSGRQPNTEAFF
j_call: TRBJ2-5; d_call: NA; v_call: TRBV15; clone_size: NA; cdr3_nt: TGTGCCACCGGGCTTTGGCGTGGTGAGACCCAGTACTTC; cdr3_aa: CATGLWRGETQYF
j_call: TRBJ2-2; d_call: TRBD1; v_call: TRBV3-1/TRBV3-2; clone_size: NA; cdr3_nt: TGTGCCAGCAGCCAAGATTTCGGGGCCCGACAGGGTAACACCGGGGAGCTGTTTTTT; cdr3_aa: CASSQDFGARQGNTGELFF
j_call: TRBJ2-3; d_call: NA; v_call: TRBV27; clone_size: few; cdr3_nt: TGTGCCAGCAGCTCTGTTAGCCTAAGCACAGATACGCAGTATTTT; cdr3_aa: CASSSVSLSTDTQYF
j_call: TRBJ2-7; d_call: TRBD1; v_call: TRBV4-3; clone_size: once; cdr3_nt: TGCGCCAGCAGCCAAGTTTGGGCAGGGGGTGACGAGCAGTACTTC; cdr3_aa: CASSQVWAGGDEQYF
j_call: TRBJ1-5; d_call: NA; v_call: TRBV10-3; clone_size: NA; cdr3_nt: TGTGCCATCAGTGAGTCGAGGGATAGCAATCAGCCCCAGCATTTT; cdr3_aa: CAISESRDSNQPQHF
j_call: TRBJ2-1; d_call: NA; v_call: TRBV15; clone_size: NA; cdr3_nt: TGTGCCACCAGCAGAGAACGGGAGTTCAATGAGCAGTTCTTC; cdr3_aa: CATSREREFNEQFF
j_call: TRBJ2-3; d_call: TRBD1; v_call: TRBV11-3; clone_size: medium-sized; cdr3_nt: TGTGCCAGCAGCCCCCGGACAGGGGGCTTTGCAGATACGCAGTATTTT; cdr3_aa: CASSPRTGGFADTQYF
j_call: TRBJ2-1; d_call: NA; v_call: TRBV4-2; clone_size: NA; cdr3_nt: TGTGCCAGCAGCCAAGACGACAATGAGCAGTTCTTC; cdr3_aa: CASSQDDNEQFF
j_call: TRBJ1-5; d_call: NA; v_call: TRBV5-1; clone_size: NA; cdr3_nt: TGCGCCAGCAGCTTGAGCAGCAATCAGCCCCAGCATTTT; cdr3_aa: CASSLSSNQPQHF
j_call: TRBJ1-4; d_call: TRBD1; v_call: TRBV7-7; clone_size: NA; cdr3_nt: TGTGCTAGCAGCGCTGGAGGGCCAGGGGGCAGTGAAAAACTGTTTTTT; cdr3_aa: CASSAGGPGGSEKLFF
j_call: TRBJ1-5; d_call: NA; v_call: TRBV19; clone_size: NA; cdr3_nt: TGTGCCAGTAGTAGGCAGGTCAACCAGCCCCAGCATTTT; cdr3_aa: CASSRQVNQPQHF
j_call: TRBJ2-1; d_call: TRBD2; v_call: TRBV15; clone_size: NA; cdr3_nt: TGTGCCACCGTTGTGGCTAGCGGGAGGACCAATGAGCAGTTCTTC; cdr3_aa: CATVVASGRTNEQFF
j_call: TRBJ1-1; d_call: NA; v_call: TRBV19; clone_size: NA; cdr3_nt: TGTGCCAGTAGTATAGGCGACAGTGGGGTGTACACTGAAGCTTTCTTT; cdr3_aa: CASSIGDSGVYTEAFF
j_call: TRBJ2-5; d_call: NA; v_call: TRBV5-6; clone_size: NA; cdr3_nt: TGTGCCAGCAGCTGGGGGGTGGGAACCACACAAGAGACCCAGTACTTC; cdr3_aa: CASSWGVGTTQETQYF
j_call: TRBJ1-5; d_call: NA; v_call: TRBV19; clone_size: NA; cdr3_nt: TGTGCCAGTAGTAAGGCAGGGCGAAATAGCAATCAGCCCCAGCATTTT; cdr3_aa: CASSKAGRNSNQPQHF
j_call: TRBJ2-1; d_call: NA; v_call: TRBV19; clone_size: NA; cdr3_nt: TGTGCCAGTAGTATCTTGAACAGGGACGACAATGAGCAGTTCTTC; cdr3_aa: CASSILNRDDNEQFF
j_call: TRBJ2-7; d_call: TRBD2; v_call: TRBV5-1; clone_size: NA; cdr3_nt: TGCGCCAGCAGCTTGGCACTAGCGGGAGGGGGCGAGCAGTACTTC; cdr3_aa: CASSLALAGGGEQYF
j_call: TRBJ2-2; d_call: TRBD1; v_call: TRBV3-1/TRBV3-2; clone_size: NA; cdr3_nt: TGTGCCAGCAGCCAAACAGGGGCGAACACCGGGGAGCTGTTTTTT; cdr3_aa: CASSQTGANTGELFF
j_call: TRBJ2-5; d_call: NA; v_call: TRBV12-5; clone_size: NA; cdr3_nt: TGTGCTAGTGGTTCCCTTCCGGGGGAGACCCAGTACTTC; cdr3_aa: CASGSLPGETQYF
j_call: TRBJ2-1; d_call: NA; v_call: TRBV18; clone_size: NA; cdr3_nt: TGTGCCAGCTCACCCTCGTACAATGAGCAGTTCTTC; cdr3_aa: CASSPSYNEQFF
j_call: TRBJ2-5; d_call: NA; v_call: TRBV5-1; clone_size: few; cdr3_nt: TGCGCCAGCAGCCAAGGACCTCAGGGGATAGGAGAGACCCAGTACTTC; cdr3_aa: CASSQGPQGIGETQYF
j_call: TRBJ2-7; d_call: TRBD1; v_call: TRBV27; clone_size: NA; cdr3_nt: TGTGCCAGCAGCCAGACAGGGGAGCGCTACGAGCAGTACTTC; cdr3_aa: CASSQTGERYEQYF
j_call: TRBJ2-3; d_call: TRBD2; v_call: TRBV5-1; clone_size: few; cdr3_nt: TGCGCCAGCAGCTTGGGGACTAGCGGCACAGATACGCAGTATTTT; cdr3_aa: CASSLGTSGTDTQYF
j_call: TRBJ1-6; d_call: TRBD1; v_call: TRBV7-8; clone_size: NA; cdr3_nt: TGTGCCAGCAGCTTGACAGGGGCCCTTAATTCACCCCTCCACTTT; cdr3_aa: CASSLTGALNSPLHF
j_call: TRBJ2-7; d_call: NA; v_call: TRBV23-1; clone_size: NA; cdr3_nt: TGCGCCAGCAGTCATACGGTCCCGCCCCACGACGAGCAGTACTTC; cdr3_aa: CASSHTVPPHDEQYF
j_call: TRBJ2-7; d_call: NA; v_call: TRBV4-3; clone_size: NA; cdr3_nt: TGCGCCAGCAGCCAAGATACAGAATCCTACGAGCAGTACTTC; cdr3_aa: CASSQDTESYEQYF
j_call: TRBJ1-2; d_call: TRBD1; v_call: TRBV5-6; clone_size: NA; cdr3_nt: TGTGCCAGCAGCTTGGACAGGGGCGACTATGGCTACACCTTC; cdr3_aa: CASSLDRGDYGYTF
j_call: TRBJ2-2; d_call: TRBD2; v_call: TRBV7-2; clone_size: NA; cdr3_nt: TGTGCCAGCAGCTTATTAGCGGGAGGAACCGGGGAGCTGTTTTTT; cdr3_aa: CASSLLAGGTGELFF